This T cell receptor beta chain was captured by sequencing in a study of cytomegalovirus exposure and HLA in healthy donors. Whole-study results and caveats: Likely technical artifact: a cluster of highly shared sequence variants. The authors listed roughly 150 TCR beta chains as cytomegalovirus-associated.

The CDR3 extends over 14 amino acids. Germline V CDR1 and CDR2: SGHDN, FVKESK. With 6 bases removed from V and 0 bases from J, the gap between germline ends came to 9 bases. The PCR was carried out with 60 Vbeta primers and 13 Jbeta primers. Assay: immunoSEQ multiplex PCR; the TCRdb copy retains only in-frame clones and omits some. The data contain about 140,000 clones, about 76% of them singletons. Worth noting for this clone: Its antigen is undetermined.

Material for sequencing was PBMCs. The source is a female donor in good health and CMV-seronegative. The chain uses TRBV14 and TRBJ2-4; D might be TRBD1 (6 bases). CDR3 sequence (DNA): TGTGCCAGCAGAAAAGGGGGAGCCAAAAACATTCAGTACTTC. It is translated as CASRKGGAKNIQYF.